These T cell receptor beta chains were read from a single sample in a study of identical twins. TCRdb re-analysed the 5' RACE reads in MiXCR, keeping a single row per CDR3 protein. Among 500,000 to 700,000 distinct CDR3 sequences listed, roughly 6.6% were seen once. These data are also associated with another study on yellow fever vaccine responses in identical twins.

The sequenced sample was PBMCs. These receptors all stem from a woman between 18 and 29 years old in good health. CDR3s include the opening cysteine and the closing phenylalanine or tryptophan. Fields, in order: V gene, J gene, clone size, D gene, CDR3 DNA, CDR3 protein. The D gene is left open where the match is weak. Clone size appears in some rows only: once, few, many, or a class for an expanded clone.

TRBV10-3	TRBJ2-7	many	.	TGTGCCATCAGTGGGGGGGTCGAGCAGTACTTC	CAISGGVEQYF
TRBV7-9	TRBJ1-6	few	.	TGTGCCAGCAGCTTAGAGGCATCGGGTGGACCCCTCCACTTT	CASSLEASGGPLHF
TRBV5-1	TRBJ1-2	many	.	TGCGCCAGCAGCTTGTTTTCCGGGACCCCACTCTATGGCTACACCTTC	CASSLFSGTPLYGYTF
TRBV4-1	TRBJ1-1	.	TRBD1	TGCGCCAGCAGCCCGAAAGGCGGGACAGGGGTATTGAACACTGAAGCTTTCTTT	CASSPKGGTGVLNTEAFF
TRBV12-3/TRBV12-4	TRBJ2-5	.	.	TGTGCCAGCAGTTTAGGAGGGATAACCCAAGAGACCCAGTACTTC	CASSLGGITQETQYF
TRBV29-1	TRBJ2-5	many	.	TGCAGCGTTGGCCGGGACGGGATGTACCAAGAGACCCAGTACTTC	CSVGRDGMYQETQYF
TRBV28	TRBJ2-7	.	.	TGTGCCAGCAGTTTAATGGATTACGAGCAGTACTTC	CASSLMDYEQYF
TRBV12-3/TRBV12-4	TRBJ1-5	many	.	TGTGCCAGCGCCTTGGGCGATCAGCCCCAGCATTTT	CASALGDQPQHF
TRBV4-2	TRBJ2-1	.	.	TGTGCCAGCAGCCAAGATCTCCCGGGGCACAATGAGCAGTTCTTC	CASSQDLPGHNEQFF
TRBV3-1	TRBJ2-1	.	.	TGTGCCAGCAGCCAAGGCATTGGCGGCGGGAATGAGCAGTTCTTC	CASSQGIGGGNEQFF
TRBV20-1	TRBJ2-5	few	.	TGCAGTGCTAGTGGTCAGGGGCAAGAGACCCAGTACTTC	CSASGQGQETQYF
TRBV12-3/TRBV12-4	TRBJ1-6	many	TRBD1	TGTGCCAGCAGTCCCGCGGGACAGGGCCTGAATTCACCCCTCCACTTT	CASSPAGQGLNSPLHF
TRBV5-5	TRBJ2-2	.	.	TGTGCCAGGAGCTTGGATGGGGGCGGCACCGGGGAGCTGTTTTTT	CARSLDGGGTGELFF
TRBV15	TRBJ2-2	.	.	TGTGCCACCAGCAGAGTGCAGATTTCCAGGCAGACCGGGGAGCTGTTTTTT	CATSRVQISRQTGELFF
TRBV12-3/TRBV12-4	TRBJ2-7	few	TRBD2	TGTGCCAGCAGCCAAGTAGACAGTCCGGGACTAGTATACGAGCAGTACTTC	CASSQVDSPGLVYEQYF
TRBV6-5	TRBJ2-3	.	.	TGTGCCAGCAGTTATTGGGATGGGGGGTCCTACACAGATACGCAGTATTTT	CASSYWDGGSYTDTQYF
TRBV11-3	TRBJ2-1	few	TRBD2	TGTGCCAGCAGCTTAGATGCGGGGAGGGTAGACAATGAGCAGTTCTTC	CASSLDAGRVDNEQFF
TRBV29-1	TRBJ2-3	many	.	TGCAGCGTCACTCCCCTTGACAGCCCCACAGATACGCAGTATTTT	CSVTPLDSPTDTQYF
TRBV2	TRBJ2-1	many	.	TGTGCCATCCAGACCCTCAATGAGCAGTTCTTC	CAIQTLNEQFF
TRBV29-1	TRBJ1-1	many	.	TGCAGCGTTGTAACGGGGCCAGCACCTATGAACACTGAAGCTTTCTTT	CSVVTGPAPMNTEAFF
TRBV5-6	TRBJ2-5	.	TRBD2	TGTGCCAGCAGCTTGATTAGCGGGGGGGACCAAGAGACCCAGTACTTC	CASSLISGGDQETQYF
TRBV7-2	TRBJ2-3	.	.	TGTGCCAGCAGCCCGAACAGGGCTAGCACAGATACGCAGTATTTT	CASSPNRASTDTQYF
TRBV4-1	TRBJ2-5	many	TRBD1	TGCGCCAGCAGCCAAGGGGGACAGCCGAATCAAGAGACCCAGTACTTC	CASSQGGQPNQETQYF
TRBV29-1	TRBJ1-1	.	TRBD1	TGCAGCGTTCCGGGACAGAACATGAACACTGAAGCTTTCTTT	CSVPGQNMNTEAFF
TRBV5-1	TRBJ2-2	.	.	TGCGCCAGCAGAGGAGGGATGAACACCGGGGAGCTGTTTTTT	CASRGGMNTGELFF
TRBV11-2	TRBJ2-1	few	.	TGTGCCAGCAGCTTAGAGGGTCCGGTGGTTCTCGGGTCATACAATGAGCAGTTCTTC	CASSLEGPVVLGSYNEQFF
TRBV5-1	TRBJ2-5	.	TRBD2	TGCGCCAGCAGCGTAGGGGGACTAGCGGACCTACAAGAGACCCAGTACTTC	CASSVGGLADLQETQYF